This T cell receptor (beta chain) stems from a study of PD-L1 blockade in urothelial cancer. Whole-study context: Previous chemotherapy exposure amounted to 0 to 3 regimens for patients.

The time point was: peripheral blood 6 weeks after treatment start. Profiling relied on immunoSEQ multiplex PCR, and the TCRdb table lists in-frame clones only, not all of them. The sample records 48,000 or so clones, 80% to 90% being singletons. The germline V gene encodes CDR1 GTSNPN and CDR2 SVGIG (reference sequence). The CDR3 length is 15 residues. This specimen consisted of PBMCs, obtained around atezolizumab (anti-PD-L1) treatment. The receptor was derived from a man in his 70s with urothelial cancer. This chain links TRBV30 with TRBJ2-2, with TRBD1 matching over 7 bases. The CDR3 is CARDGTGARTGELFF. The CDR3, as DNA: TGTGCTCGCGACGGTACAGGGGCGCGCACCGGGGAGCTGTTTTTT.